Listed below are T cell receptor beta chains from one sample, sequenced in a study of shared clonotypes between healthy human individuals. Produced via immunoSEQ multiplex PCR; TCRdb's table is partial and in-frame only. The sample shows 2,500,000 or so clones, approximately 90% of them seen only once. Specimen: naive CD4+ T cells from PBMCs. Source of these receptors: a man between 18 and 35 years old in good health. Some clones in this sample may be carry-over from other donors' samples. Both conserved end residues are part of each CDR3. Each record gives: V gene, D gene, clone size, J gene, CDR3 DNA, CDR3 protein. A D gene is named only where the DNA matches it firmly. Size tells how often a clone was seen (once, few, many) or the class of an expanded clone, and some rows leave it out.

TRBV5-1	-	-	TRBJ1-5	TGCGCCAGCAGCTTGGATGGATCGGGGATGGGCCAGCCCCAGCATTTT	CASSLDGSGMGQPQHF
TRBV6-1	-	once	TRBJ1-4	TGTGCCAGCAGTGAACTGGCCGGACGGGCTAATGAAAAACTGTTTTTT	CASSELAGRANEKLFF
TRBV30	-	-	TRBJ2-3	TGTGCCTGGAGTGTACCTAGTTTCTCCCCAGATACGCAGTATTTT	CAWSVPSFSPDTQYF
TRBV19	TRBD1	-	TRBJ2-7	TGTGCCAGTAGTATAGTTGCTCCGGGACAGGGGTCCTACGAGCAGTACTTC	CASSIVAPGQGSYEQYF
TRBV30	-	few	TRBJ1-1	TGTGCCTGGAGTGAATTCCAGGGGAACACTGAAGCTTTCTTT	CAWSEFQGNTEAFF
TRBV5-4	-	-	TRBJ2-7	TGTGCCAGCAGCTTGGCGTCGGTTGGTGCCGAGCAGTACTTC	CASSLASVGAEQYF
TRBV7-2	-	-	TRBJ2-3	TGTGCCAGCAGCTTAAATTCGGGAGCGGTCGCAGATACGCAGTATTTT	CASSLNSGAVADTQYF
TRBV19	TRBD1	-	TRBJ1-1	TGTGCCAGTAGAAGCAGACCCAGGGGGCCCCTGAACACTGAAGCTTTCTTT	CASRSRPRGPLNTEAFF
TRBV7-9	TRBD2	-	TRBJ2-5	TGTGCCAGCAGCCCTTGGTCTGCGGGAGGAGAGACCCAGTACTTC	CASSPWSAGGETQYF
TRBV10-3	TRBD2	once	TRBJ2-2	TGTGCCATCAGTGAGTCTCCTTCTAGCGGGATTAACACCGGGGAGCTGTTTTTT	CAISESPSSGINTGELFF
TRBV7-6	-	-	TRBJ1-5	TGTGCCAGCAGCTTAATAGGGCCCGGACAGCCCCAGCATTTT	CASSLIGPGQPQHF
TRBV18	TRBD2	-	TRBJ2-3	TGTGCCAGCTCACCCCTCGGGACTAGCGGGCGAGCAGATACGCAGTATTTT	CASSPLGTSGRADTQYF
TRBV6-4	TRBD2	-	TRBJ2-1	TGTGCCAGCAGTGATCGGACTAGCGGACTTTACAATGAGCAGTTCTTC	CASSDRTSGLYNEQFF
TRBV25-1	TRBD2	-	TRBJ2-7	TGTGCCAGCAGTGTCCGACTAGCGGGAGTTGTAGAGCAGTACTTC	CASSVRLAGVVEQYF
TRBV9	TRBD1	-	TRBJ1-4	TGTGCCAGCAGCGTCTCGAGCTTCCGTTGGGACAGCCCGAGATGGGGACCTAATGAAAAACTGTTTTTT	CASSVSSFRWDSPRWGPNEKLFF
TRBV7-8	TRBD2	-	TRBJ2-5	TGTGCCAGCAGCTATAGCGGGAGGGCCAAAGAGACCCAGTACTTC	CASSYSGRAKETQYF
TRBV5-1	-	-	TRBJ2-5	TGCGCCAGCAGCTTGGAGGGCCTCGGTGAGACCCAGTACTTC	CASSLEGLGETQYF
TRBV15	TRBD1	-	TRBJ1-2	TGTGCCACCAGCATGGGCCCCCGGGACAGGGGAAACTATGGCTACACCTTC	CATSMGPRDRGNYGYTF
TRBV6-5	-	once	TRBJ2-2	TGTGCCAGCAGTTCATGGGACTTTGCTACGGCCGGGGAGCTGTTTTTT	CASSSWDFATAGELFF
TRBV28	TRBD2	few	TRBJ2-7	TGTGCCAGCAGTCCGACTAGCGGGAGTTACGAGCAGTACTTC	CASSPTSGSYEQYF
TRBV7-2	TRBD1	once	TRBJ2-6	TGTGCCAGCAGCTTAGCCGGGACAGGAGTCTCTGGGGCCAACGTCCTGACTTTC	CASSLAGTGVSGANVLTF
TRBV4-2	-	-	TRBJ2-7	TGTGCCAGCAGCCAGGAACAGTCGATCCAGGGCGAGCAGTACTTC	CASSQEQSIQGEQYF
TRBV7-2	-	once	TRBJ2-3	TGTGCCAGCAGCCCCGGCTTTCGGCACGGGGATACGCAGTATTTT	CASSPGFRHGDTQYF
TRBV29-1	-	few	TRBJ1-1	TGCAGCGGTAGGCCATCACGGGTACTGAACACTGAAGCTTTCTTT	CSGRPSRVLNTEAFF
TRBV5-6	-	-	TRBJ2-3	TGTGCCAGCAGCCCGATTACAGGGTTTGGCACAGATACGCAGTATTTT	CASSPITGFGTDTQYF
TRBV5-1	TRBD2	-	TRBJ2-7	TGCGCCAGCAGCCAAATGACTAGCGGCTCCTACGAGCAGTACTTC	CASSQMTSGSYEQYF
TRBV11-2	-	once	TRBJ1-1	TGTGCCAGCAGCCCTAATCGAGGGGGGCTAGCATCGAACACTGAAGCTTTCTTT	CASSPNRGGLASNTEAFF
TRBV2	-	-	TRBJ1-5	TGTGCCAGCAGTGAAGCGCGGGTAGGGAAAAGCAATCAGCCCCAGCATTTT	CASSEARVGKSNQPQHF
TRBV11-2	TRBD2	-	TRBJ2-7	TGTGCCAGCAGTGGCGGACTAGCGGGGCTCTCCTACGAGCAGTACTTC	CASSGGLAGLSYEQYF
TRBV29-1	-	-	TRBJ1-1	TGCAGCGTGGCGCCCCTTTCGGACAAAGACGCTTTCTTT	CSVAPLSDKDAFF
TRBV28	-	-	TRBJ2-1	TGTGCCAGCAGCCCTCCCACAGGGTTGGGTGCCTACAATGAGCAGTTCTTC	CASSPPTGLGAYNEQFF
TRBV28	TRBD1	-	TRBJ1-2	TGTGCCAGCAGTTTTCAGGGGGCCGACTATGGCTACACCTTC	CASSFQGADYGYTF
TRBV7-9	-	-	TRBJ1-1	TGTGCCAGCAGCTTCTCAGGGACCACTGAAGCTTTCTTT	CASSFSGTTEAFF
TRBV9	-	-	TRBJ2-3	TGTGCCAGCAGCGTAGCCCTCGGGGATACGCAGTATTTT	CASSVALGDTQYF
TRBV27	TRBD1	-	TRBJ1-1	TGTGCCAGCAGCGCTTTCCAGGGGGCCCACACTGAAGCTTTCTTT	CASSAFQGAHTEAFF
TRBV19	TRBD2	-	TRBJ2-7	TGTGCCAGTAGTATAGATCCCCTAGCGGGAAGGGGCGAGCAGTACTTC	CASSIDPLAGRGEQYF
TRBV5-5	-	once	TRBJ1-3	TGTGCCAGCAGCTTCCACAGGGTCTCTGGAAACACCATATATTTT	CASSFHRVSGNTIYF
TRBV18	-	-	TRBJ2-6	TGTGCCAGCTCACCATTCCCCGCCCAGGGTTCTGGGGCCAACGTCCTGACTTTC	CASSPFPAQGSGANVLTF
TRBV7-9	-	-	TRBJ2-6	TGTGCCAGCAGCCCCTCCATGCGGGGTGCCTCTGGGGCCAACGTCCTGACTTTC	CASSPSMRGASGANVLTF
TRBV7-6	-	-	TRBJ2-5	TGTGCCAGCAGCTTAGCAGACCCGGGAGAGACCCAGTACTTC	CASSLADPGETQYF
TRBV28	-	-	TRBJ1-1	TGTGCCAGCAGTTTTGGGCTGAACACTGAAGCTTTCTTT	CASSFGLNTEAFF
TRBV2	-	-	TRBJ1-1	TGTGCCAGCAGTGTTGAACAGGGGAACACTGAAGCTTTCTTT	CASSVEQGNTEAFF
TRBV5-1	-	-	TRBJ1-4	TGCGCCAGCAGCCTGGGGGTTTCGGGGCGGGGTGAAAAACTGTTTTTT	CASSLGVSGRGEKLFF
TRBV6-5	-	-	TRBJ2-7	TGTGCCAGCAGGCGTACTACTTTCTCCTACGAGCAGTACTTC	CASRRTTFSYEQYF
TRBV18	TRBD2	-	TRBJ2-7	TGTGCCAGCTCACCGACTAGCGGGCCCTACGAGCAGTACTTC	CASSPTSGPYEQYF
TRBV30	-	-	TRBJ1-4	TGTGCCTGGAGTCCTAAACGGGGAGTGGGTGAAAAACTGTTTTTT	CAWSPKRGVGEKLFF